This T cell receptor beta chain appears in the sequencing data of a study of T-cell reconstitution after alpha-beta-depleted transplantation in children. Study-level points and caveats: Reports say that about two months after transplant, the alpha-beta T cells came out of several hundred graft clones that had expanded. Among T cells one year after transplant, newly produced cells accounted for most counts and diversity. Day-60 TCRbeta diversity that was high in some patients was derived from surviving recipient T cells and thymic progenitors.

This clonotype was counted only a few times. The antigen remains unidentified. The TCRbeta library incorporated unique molecular identifiers. One entry per CDR3 protein results from TCRdb running MiXCR on the PCR reads. The sample includes about 98,000 distinct CDR3 sequences, 20% to 30% of them seen just once. Germline lookup yields CDR1 SGHRS and CDR2 YFSETQ. There are 13 residues in the CDR3. Trimming removed 2 bases from V and 5 bases from J, with 11 bases in between. The sequence derives from a boy aged 2 to 10 with acute lymphoblastic leukemia, due to receive a stem cell transplant. The chain joins TRBV5-1 to TRBJ2-7; maybe TRBD2 (5 bases). This material consisted of PBMCs, taken before TCRalphabeta/CD19-depleted stem cell transplant. The CDR3 protein is CASSLFPGDEQYF. The CDR3 DNA follows: TGCGCCAGCAGCTTATTTCCCGGGGACGAGCAGTACTTC.